This TCR beta chain was identified during a study of blood T cell repertoires in COVID-19. Study summary: There were acute and convalescent COVID-19 samples, and they came from the United States, Italy and Spain.

This clone was counted a single time. Individuals drawn from approximately 26 US areas were about 18 to 100 years old. The J segment lost 1 base and the V segment lost 6 bases, leaving 7 bases of the junction unmatched. The germline CDR1 and CDR2 sequences are MNHEY and SVGEGT. CDR3 length equals 16 residues. TCRdb's copy holds only in-frame clones and misses some; the assay was immunoSEQ multiplex PCR. This sample has 120,000 to 150,000 clones, with about nine tenths found just once. The rearrangement joins TRBV6-2 or TRBV6-3 to TRBJ2-2; 8 bases match TRBD2. Input material: PBMCs or T cells enriched from blood (not recorded which). The TCR originated in a woman in her thirties or forties who had been exposed to COVID-19. The CDR3 loop is CASSRRTSGNTGELFF. The CDR3 DNA is TGTGCCAGCAGCCGCCGTACTAGCGGGAACACCGGGGAGCTGTTTTTT.